This paragraph reports one TCR beta chain. This specimen belongs to a study of cytomegalovirus exposure and HLA in healthy donors. Amplification used 60 Vbeta primers and 13 Jbeta primers. This table comes from immunoSEQ multiplex PCR, and its TCRdb copy is limited to in-frame clones, with some not included. The sample totals about 44,000 clones. The CDR3 extends over 14 amino acids. V lost 6 bases and J lost 3; bases outside the gene matches: 5. Germline CDR1 and CDR2: SGHRS and YFSETQ. Material for sequencing was PBMCs. This clonotype was sampled from a male donor in good health and CMV-seronegative. This rearrangement joins TRBV5-1 to TRBJ2-1; 8 bases map to TRBD2. The CDR3 protein is CASTVGGGYNEQFF. The CDR3 DNA is TGCGCCAGCACGGTCGGGGGGGGCTACAATGAGCAGTTCTTC.